Presented here are 22 T cell receptor beta chains from one specimen sequenced in a study of breast tumors, draining lymph nodes, adjacent tissues. Breast cancer patients provided tissue from their axillary draining lymph nodes. TCRdb fed the multiplex PCR reads into MiXCR, producing one record per CDR3 protein. The sample lists around 140,000 distinct CDR3 sequences; 20% to 25% were seen once. The sample comprised axillary lymph node tissue. These receptor sequences come from a female donor with breast cancer. Some clones in this sample may be carry-over from other donors' samples.

This clonotype was detected ten times or more. The chain uses TRBV7-2 and TRBJ2-5; 7 bases align to TRBD1. Germline loops: CDR1 SGHTA, CDR2 FQGNSA. With V trimmed by 5 bases and J by 5 bases, 8 bases remained unmatched. The CDR3 sequence is 14 residues long. The CDR3 protein is CASSPRTRGETQYF. In nucleotides, the CDR3 is TGTGCCAGCAGCCCTCGAACCAGGGGGGAGACCCAGTACTTC.

Concerning this clonotype: This clone may be a read error of a much larger clone one base away. V gene TRBV12-3 or TRBV12-4 combines with J gene TRBJ1-4; TRBD1 matches 10 bases. This CDR3 region has 14 residues. CDR3 loop: CASSPTGGDERLFF. The CDR3 DNA follows: TGTGCCAGCAGTCCGACAGGGGGCGATGAAAGACTGTTTTTT.

In the case of this clonotype: This may be a read error, as it is one base from a much larger clone. The chain uses TRBV7-9 and TRBJ2-6; D is unresolved. Germline values: CDR1 SEHNR, CDR2 FQNEAQ (reference sequence). The CDR3 totals 15 residues. CDR3 DNA sequence: TGTGCCAACAGCTTCTGGGTCTCTGGGGCCAACGTCCTGACTTTC. Its translation is CANSFWVSGANVLTF.

In its sample, this clonotype was seen once. One base away lies a much larger clone, so this may be a sequencing read error. This chain connects TRBV20-1 to TRBJ2-5, with 9 bases that match TRBD2. Germline-derived CDR1 and CDR2 are DFQATT and SNEGSKA (reference sequence). This CDR3 is 19 amino acids long. V lost 3 bases and J lost 3; bases outside the gene matches: 20. The CDR3 region has the DNA TGCAGTGCTAGCCCACTAGGTTTAGCGGGAGAGGGAAGGGAAGAGACCCAGTACTTC. The encoded protein is CSASPLGLAGEGREETQYF.

Many counts were recorded for this clonotype. The V gene is TRBV20-1, the J gene TRBJ2-3, with 11 bases matching TRBD2. CDR1 and CDR2 from the germline V gene are DFQATT and SNEGSKA (reference sequence). The CDR3 is made up of 15 amino acids. Trimming at V came to 6 bases and at J to 6 bases, leaving 11 bases not matched to a gene. In nucleotides, the CDR3 is TGCAGTGCGATGCCTAGCGGGAGGCTTATTGATACGCAGTATTTT. It translates to CSAMPSGRLIDTQYF.

Points on this clonotype: A read error may explain this, as a much larger clone is one base away. The gene calls are TRBV19 and TRBJ2-1, with 8 bases that match TRBD1. Germline lookup yields CDR1 LNHDA and CDR2 SQIVND (reference sequence). The CDR3 extends over 12 amino acids. J gave up 11 bases and V 11 bases, and 11 bases lay outside the gene matches. The DNA of the CDR3 is TGTGCCTGTGGGGACAGGCTCTATAAGCAGTTCTTC. This codes for CACGDRLYKQFF.

Turning to this clonotype: A much more abundant neighbour one base away suggests this may be a read error. The gene calls are TRBV4-3 and TRBJ2-1; 12 nucleotides match TRBD2. The J segment lost 1 base and the V segment lost 2 bases, leaving 3 bases of the junction unmatched. Germline CDR1 reads LGHNA; CDR2 reads YSLEER. The CDR3 consists of 17 residues. Here the CDR3 reads CASSQKLAGGSYNEQFF. For the CDR3, the DNA is TGCGCCAGCAGCCAAAAACTAGCGGGAGGTTCCTACAATGAGCAGTTCTTC.

This clonotype was counted at least ten times. The chain combines TRBV20-1 with TRBJ2-1; a possible D gene is TRBD2 (5 bases). CDR3 size: 14 residues. CDR1 is DFQATT, CDR2 SNEGSKA, per germline (reference sequence). V shed 0 bases and J shed 12 bases, with 18 bases lying between them. The CDR3: CSARDSGDLGRQFF. In DNA form, the CDR3 reads TGCAGTGCTAGAGATTCCGGGGATCTAGGGCGGCAGTTCTTC.

This clonotype has more than one count but fewer than ten. V gene TRBV27 combines with J gene TRBJ2-2, with 7 bases fitting TRBD2. The CDR3 runs 15 residues. V shed 3 bases, J shed 5 bases, and the junction held 6 bases outside the gene matches. From germline, CDR1 is MNHEY and CDR2 SMNVEV (reference sequence). In nucleotides, the CDR3 is TGTGCCAGCAGTTTTAGGCTAGCGGCGACCGGGGAGCTGTTTTTT. This encodes CASSFRLAATGELFF.

This clonotype was detected many times. This chain joins TRBV7-9 and TRBJ2-3, with D perhaps matching TRBD1 (5 bases). The length of the CDR3 is 14 residues. V was shortened by 3 bases and J by 1 base, with 8 bases between the two germline ends. CDR1 is SEHNR and CDR2 is FQNEAQ in the germline V gene (reference sequence). CDR3 DNA: TGTGCCAGCAGCTTCGACAGCCGCACAGATACGCAGTATTTT. Protein: CASSFDSRTDTQYF.

With regard to this clonotype: A much larger clonotype is one base distant, so this may be a read error. This rearrangement joins TRBV7-2 to TRBJ2-1; D perhaps matches TRBD1 (6 bases). The CDR3 is made up of 14 amino acids. Germline V gene sequence: CDR1 SGHTA, CDR2 FQGNSA. This CDR3 reads CASSPTGFIDERFF. Written as DNA, the CDR3 is TGTGCCAGCAGCCCAACAGGGTTCATCGATGAGCGGTTCTTC.

Details on this clonotype: A much more abundant neighbour one base away suggests this may be a read error. This chain uses TRBV11-3 with TRBJ2-2, with a weak D call TRBD2 (5 bases). The CDR3 loop spans 12 amino acids. Germline-derived CDR1 and CDR2 are SGHNT and YENEEA. CDR3 sequence reads: CASGVVIGELYF. The CDR3 nucleotides are TGTGCCAGCGGCGTGGTCATCGGGGAGCTGTATTTT. The entire variable domain, with the rest obtained from reference TRBV11-3 and TRBJ2-2, is as follows: EAGVVQSPRYKIIEKKQPVAFWCNPISGHNTLYWYLQNLGQGPELLIRYENEEAVDDSQLPKDRFSAERLKGVDSTLKIQPAELGDSAVYLCASGVVIGELYFGEGSRLTVL.

This clonotype was observed many times. This chain's CDR3 is CSVDRTGVNEQFF. The CDR3 DNA reads TGCAGCGTTGACAGGACAGGGGTCAATGAGCAGTTCTTC. The chain employs TRBV29-1 and TRBJ2-1; TRBD1 aligns across 9 bases. The V gene end was trimmed by 3 bases and the J gene end by 6 bases; junction bases not matched to a gene: 3. Germline V lookup: CDR1 SQVTM, CDR2 ANQGSEA. There are 13 residues in the CDR3.

At least ten counts were recorded for this clonotype. The rearrangement joins TRBV5-1 to TRBJ2-1; 7 bases line up with TRBD1. CDR1 and CDR2 (germline): SGHRS, YFSETQ. The length of the CDR3 is 14 residues. After removal of 4 bases from V and 8 bases from J, the junction contained 9 bases not matched to a gene. Here the CDR3 DNA reads TGCGCCAGCAGCAGCGACAGGGTACTGGATGAGCAGTTCTTC. It encodes CASSSDRVLDEQFF.

This clonotype is classed as medium-sized. The rearrangement links TRBV19 to TRBJ1-2; the D gene is possibly TRBD1 (6 bases). Germline V gives CDR1 LNHDA, CDR2 SQIVND (reference sequence). With 1 base removed from V and 2 bases from J, the gap between germline ends came to 14 bases. This CDR3 region has 16 residues. The CDR3 loop is CASSIGLGAKNYGYTF. The CDR3 nucleotides are TGTGCCAGTAGTATAGGGTTGGGGGCGAAGAACTATGGCTACACCTTC.

This clonotype was counted ten times or more. The chain uses TRBV4-1 and TRBJ1-6, with 9 nucleotides matching TRBD1. V trimming: 0 bases; J trimming: 8 bases; junction bases outside the gene matches: 5. Germline V gives CDR1 MGHRA, CDR2 YSYEKL. The CDR3 consists of 16 residues. The CDR3 coding sequence is TGCGCCAGCAGCCAAGATCACAGGGGGCTGGATTCACCCCTCCACTTT. Translated: CASSQDHRGLDSPLHF.

Ten or more counts support this clonotype. The chain uses TRBV5-5 and TRBJ2-7, with TRBD1 matching over 7 bases. The CDR3 totals 15 residues. The trim removed 4 bases at V and 2 bases at J, leaving 9 bases unmatched. The germline V gene encodes CDR1 SGHKS and CDR2 YYEKEE (reference sequence). CDR3 bases: TGTGCCAGCAGCCCAGGACAGGAACGAACCTACGAGCAGTACTTC. As protein: CASSPGQERTYEQYF.

There are many counts of this clonotype. The chain carries TRBV6-5 and TRBJ2-5; 7 bases fit TRBD1. With 6 bases clipped from V and 5 bases from J, the junction kept 9 bases outside the gene matches. Germline V gene sequence: CDR1 MNHEY, CDR2 SVGAGI. The CDR3 spans 14 residues. CDR3 nucleotides: TGTGCCAGCAGCCTGAACAGGGGAAAGGAGACCCAGTACTTC. This translates into CASSLNRGKETQYF.

The table lists this clonotype with a few counts. The gene calls are TRBV28 and TRBJ2-3, with no clear D. Deletions cut 1 base from V and 2 bases from J, with 10 bases between. This CDR3 is built from 15 residues. Germline V CDR1 and CDR2: MDHEN, SYDVKM. The CDR3 nucleotides read TGTGCCAGCAGTTTATCCTCAGACCCCACAGATACGCAGTATTTT. Its translation is CASSLSSDPTDTQYF.

This clonotype was recorded many times. This chain connects TRBV5-1 to TRBJ2-2; unclear D gene. The CDR3 covers 11 residues. The V and J ends lost 5 bases and 5 bases respectively, with 4 bases between them. Germline V gives CDR1 SGHRS, CDR2 YFSETQ. CDR3 in amino acids: CASRGTGELFF. CDR3 sequence (DNA): TGCGCCAGCAGAGGGACCGGGGAGCTGTTTTTT.

The V call is TRBV6-1, the J call TRBJ2-6; D not resolved. V was clipped by 7 bases and J by 1 base, with 14 bases between them. CDR3 length: 16 residues. Germline lookup yields CDR1 MNHNS and CDR2 SASEGT. For the CDR3, the DNA is TGTGCCAGCATCCCGCGTCAGGATTCTGGGGCCAACGTCCTGACTTTC. Its translation: CASIPRQDSGANVLTF.

Ten or more counts support this clonotype. The chain employs TRBV2 and TRBJ2-1; D unclear. Germline V lookup: CDR1 SNHLY, CDR2 FYNNEI. V was cut by 7 bases and J by 4 bases, with 17 bases left in between. CDR3 length: 15 amino acids. The CDR3 sequence: CASKIALGIYNEQFF. As DNA, the CDR3 is TGTGCCAGCAAAATAGCCCTTGGGATATACAATGAGCAGTTCTTC.